This T cell receptor beta chain was retrieved from a study of blood T cell repertoires in COVID-19. Sequenced by immunoSEQ multiplex PCR; TCRdb stores in-frame clones only, minus some. The sample has around 49,000 clones, more than 75% seen once; the top ten hold around 5.4%. Germline loops: CDR1 MDHEN, CDR2 SYDVKM. V dropped 7 bases and J dropped 8 bases, with 12 bases sitting between them. The CDR3 has 12 amino acids. Only a few counts were recorded for this clone. Cohorts were assigned according to the clinical history that participants reported. The chain recombines TRBV28 with TRBJ1-3; D is possibly TRBD1 (5 bases). Sequencing was done on a sample of PBMCs or T cells enriched from blood (not recorded which). The sequence was obtained from a woman between 45 and 65 years old with acute COVID-19. CDR3 loop: CASKHTQDTIYF. The CDR3 DNA is TGTGCCAGCAAACATACACAGGACACCATATATTTT.